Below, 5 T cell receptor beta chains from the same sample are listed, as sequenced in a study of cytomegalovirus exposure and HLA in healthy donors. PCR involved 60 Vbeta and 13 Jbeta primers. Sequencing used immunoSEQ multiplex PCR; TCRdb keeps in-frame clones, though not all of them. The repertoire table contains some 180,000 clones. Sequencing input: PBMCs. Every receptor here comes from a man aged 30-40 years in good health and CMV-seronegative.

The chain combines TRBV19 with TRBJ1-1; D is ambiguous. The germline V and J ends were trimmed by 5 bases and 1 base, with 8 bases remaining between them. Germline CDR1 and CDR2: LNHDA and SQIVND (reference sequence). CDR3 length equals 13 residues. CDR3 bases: TGTGCCAGTAGTCCTCTCGGGAACACTGAAGCTTTCTTT. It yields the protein CASSPLGNTEAFF.

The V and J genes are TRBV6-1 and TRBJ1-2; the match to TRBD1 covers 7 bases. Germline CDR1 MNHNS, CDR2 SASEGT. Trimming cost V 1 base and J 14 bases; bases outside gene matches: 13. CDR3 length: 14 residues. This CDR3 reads CASSEVGTAPTRTF. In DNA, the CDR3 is TGTGCCAGCAGTGAAGTCGGGACAGCTCCCACGCGGACCTTC.

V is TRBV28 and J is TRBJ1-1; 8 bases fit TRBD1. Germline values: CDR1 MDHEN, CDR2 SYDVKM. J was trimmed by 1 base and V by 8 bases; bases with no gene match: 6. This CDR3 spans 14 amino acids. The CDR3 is CASCQGAGNTEAFF. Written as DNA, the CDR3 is TGTGCCAGCTGTCAGGGGGCCGGGAACACTGAAGCTTTCTTT. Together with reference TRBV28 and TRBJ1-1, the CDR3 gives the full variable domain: DVKVTQSSRYLVKRTGEKVFLECVQDMDHENMFWYRQDPGLGLRLIYFSYDVKMKEKGDIPEGYSVSREKKERFSLILESASTNQTSMYLCASCQGAGNTEAFFGQGTRLTVV.

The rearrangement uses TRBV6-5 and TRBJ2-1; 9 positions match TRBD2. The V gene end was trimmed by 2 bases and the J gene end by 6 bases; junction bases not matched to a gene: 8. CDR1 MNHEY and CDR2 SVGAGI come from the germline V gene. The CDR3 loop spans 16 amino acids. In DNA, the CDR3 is TGTGCCAGCAGTTACAACAGCGGGGGGCTAGCCAATGAGCAGTTCTTC. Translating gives CASSYNSGGLANEQFF.

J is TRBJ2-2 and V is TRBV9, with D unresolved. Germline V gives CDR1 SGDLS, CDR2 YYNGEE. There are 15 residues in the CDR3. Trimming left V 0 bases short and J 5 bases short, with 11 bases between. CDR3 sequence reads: CASSVATGLTGELFF. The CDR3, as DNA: TGTGCCAGCAGCGTAGCTACTGGGCTGACCGGGGAGCTGTTTTTT.